The clone carrying this T cell receptor (beta chain) was seen ten or more times. Its antigen is not identified. Graves' hyperthyroidism qualified as stable when ophthalmopathy did not progress within 18 months. Diagnosis of hyperthyroidism was new in patients aged 18 to 65, and its duration was under 2 months. Patients with uncontrolled infections, other autoimmune diseases, pregnancy or lactation were excluded. The entry originates in a study of T cells in Graves' hyperthyroidism and ophthalmopathy. Findings of the study overall: Peripheral blood also featured most of the thyroid clonotypes expanded above 0.001.

Authors of the study amplified TCR beta CDR3 regions from RNA transcripts. When the TCR CDR3 underwent first-round RT-PCR, the HTBI primer set was used. TCRdb processed the multiplex PCR reads anew with MiXCR; each CDR3 protein has one entry. Of 600,000 to 800,000 distinct CDR3 sequences listed, approximately 36% were seen once; the top ten hold 30% to 40%. The junction had 10 bases not matched to a gene; V was cut back by 5 bases and J by 9 bases. The CDR3 spans 13 residues. The germline gives CDR1 SEHNR, CDR2 FQNEAQ (reference sequence). The specimen sequenced was blood. This TCR derives from a woman between 40 and 50 years old with Graves' hyperthyroidism. The V call is TRBV7-9, the J call TRBJ2-7; TRBD1 matches 7 bases. The DNA of the CDR3 is TGTGCCAGCAGCCGGGACAGCCTACGCGTGCAGTACTTC. It is translated as CASSRDSLRVQYF.